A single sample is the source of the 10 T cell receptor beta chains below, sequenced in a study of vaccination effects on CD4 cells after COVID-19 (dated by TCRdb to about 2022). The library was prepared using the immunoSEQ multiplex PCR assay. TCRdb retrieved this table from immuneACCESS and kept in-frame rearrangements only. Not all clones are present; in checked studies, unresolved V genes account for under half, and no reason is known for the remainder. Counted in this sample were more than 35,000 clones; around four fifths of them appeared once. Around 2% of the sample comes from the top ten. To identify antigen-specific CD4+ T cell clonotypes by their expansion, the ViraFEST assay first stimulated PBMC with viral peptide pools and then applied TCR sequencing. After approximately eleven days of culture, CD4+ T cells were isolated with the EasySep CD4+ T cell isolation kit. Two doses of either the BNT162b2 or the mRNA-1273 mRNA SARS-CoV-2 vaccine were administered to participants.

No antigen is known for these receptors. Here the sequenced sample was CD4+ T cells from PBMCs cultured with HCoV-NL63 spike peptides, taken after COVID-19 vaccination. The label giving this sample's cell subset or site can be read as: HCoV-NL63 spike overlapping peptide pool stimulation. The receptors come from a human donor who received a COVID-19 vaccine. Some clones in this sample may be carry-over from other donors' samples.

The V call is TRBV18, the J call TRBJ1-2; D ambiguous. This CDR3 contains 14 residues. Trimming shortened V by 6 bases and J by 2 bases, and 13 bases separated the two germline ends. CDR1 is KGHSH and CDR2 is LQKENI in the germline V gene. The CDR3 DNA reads TGTGCCAGCTCCCTCACGGGCGGGAACTATGGCTACACCTTC. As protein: CASSLTGGNYGYTF.

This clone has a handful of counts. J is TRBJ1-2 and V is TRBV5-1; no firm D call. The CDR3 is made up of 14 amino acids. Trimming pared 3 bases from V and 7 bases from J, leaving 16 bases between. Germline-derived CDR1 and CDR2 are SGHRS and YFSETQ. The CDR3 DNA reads TGCGCCAGCAGCTCCCTCGGAGAGTACAGTGGCTACACCTTC. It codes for CASSSLGEYSGYTF.

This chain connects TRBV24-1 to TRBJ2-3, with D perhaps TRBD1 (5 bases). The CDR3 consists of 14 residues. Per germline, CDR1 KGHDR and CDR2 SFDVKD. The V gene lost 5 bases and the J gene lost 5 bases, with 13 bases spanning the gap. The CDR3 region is CATSGTLTGDTQYF. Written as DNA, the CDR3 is TGTGCCACCAGTGGGACACTTACGGGAGATACGCAGTATTTT.

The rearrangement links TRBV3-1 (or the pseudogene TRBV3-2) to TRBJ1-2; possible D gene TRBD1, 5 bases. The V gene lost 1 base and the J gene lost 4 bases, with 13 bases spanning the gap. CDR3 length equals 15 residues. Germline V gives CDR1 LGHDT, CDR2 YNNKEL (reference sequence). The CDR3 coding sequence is TGTGCCAGCAGCCAAGCCCAGGGAGGTTCCTATGGCTACACCTTC. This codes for CASSQAQGGSYGYTF.

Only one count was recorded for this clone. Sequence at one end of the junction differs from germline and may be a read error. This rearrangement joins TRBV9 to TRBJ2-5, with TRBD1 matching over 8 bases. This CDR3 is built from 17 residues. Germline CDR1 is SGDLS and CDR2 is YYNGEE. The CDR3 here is CASSVGARTGYQETQYF. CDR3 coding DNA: TGTGCCAGCAGCGTAGGGGCCAGGACAGGGTACCAGGAGACCCAGTACTTC.

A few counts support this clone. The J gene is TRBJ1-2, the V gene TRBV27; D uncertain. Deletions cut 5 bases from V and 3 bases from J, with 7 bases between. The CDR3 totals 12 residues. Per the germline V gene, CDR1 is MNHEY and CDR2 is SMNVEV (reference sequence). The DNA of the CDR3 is TGTGCCAGCAGTGGACGGGACTATGGCTACACCTTC. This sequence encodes CASSGRDYGYTF.

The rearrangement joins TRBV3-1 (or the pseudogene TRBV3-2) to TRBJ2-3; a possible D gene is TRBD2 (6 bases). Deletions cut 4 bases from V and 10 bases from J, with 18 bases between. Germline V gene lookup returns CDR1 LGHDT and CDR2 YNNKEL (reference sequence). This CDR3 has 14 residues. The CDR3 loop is CASSLLSGEHSQYF. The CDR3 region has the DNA TGTGCCAGCAGCCTCTTATCGGGAGAGCACTCGCAGTATTTT.

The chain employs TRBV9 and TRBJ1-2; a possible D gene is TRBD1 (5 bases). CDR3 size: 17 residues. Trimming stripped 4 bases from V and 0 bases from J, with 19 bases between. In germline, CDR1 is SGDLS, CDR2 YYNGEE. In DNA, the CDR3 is TGTGCCAGCAGCCCCCAGAAGGGGAATGCCCCTAACTATGGCTACACCTTC. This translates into CASSPQKGNAPNYGYTF.

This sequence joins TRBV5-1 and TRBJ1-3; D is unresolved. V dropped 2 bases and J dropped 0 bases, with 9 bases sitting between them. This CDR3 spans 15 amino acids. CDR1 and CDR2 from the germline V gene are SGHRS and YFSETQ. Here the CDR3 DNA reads TGCGCCAGCAGCTTTAGCTTCGTCTCTGGAAACACCATATATTTT. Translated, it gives CASSFSFVSGNTIYF.

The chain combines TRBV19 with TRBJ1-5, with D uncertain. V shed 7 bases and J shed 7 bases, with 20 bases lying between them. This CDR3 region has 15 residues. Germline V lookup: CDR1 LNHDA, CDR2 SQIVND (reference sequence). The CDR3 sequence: CASTVNLRVYQPQHF. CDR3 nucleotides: TGTGCCAGTACCGTTAATCTAAGGGTATACCAGCCCCAGCATTTT.